The present T cell receptor (beta chain) was sequenced within a study of blood T cells in healthy people across ages. With respect to this clonotype: The antigen is not known.

Primed by a sample-barcoded 5' primer and a J-beta primer mix, a second PCR proceeded for 7 to 11 cycles. TCRdb processed the 5' RACE reads anew with MiXCR; each CDR3 protein has one entry. The repertoire consists of about 1.5 million distinct CDR3 sequences, with roughly 43% occurring once and the leading ten covering approximately 4%. CDR1 is LGHNA, CDR2 YNFKEQ, per germline. The CDR3 has 15 amino acids. The V gene lost 1 base and the J gene lost 4 bases, with 13 bases spanning the gap. General study points: The long-lived group displayed more naive CD4+ cells, plus higher diversity, than the aged donors did.

Sequencing was carried out using blood. The sequence derives from a woman aged 18 to 35 in good health. The chain combines TRBV4-2 with TRBJ1-2; perhaps TRBD1 as D (5 bases). The CDR3 sequence is CASSQGLRESYGYTF. DNA of the CDR3: TGTGCCAGCAGCCAAGGGCTCAGGGAGAGCTATGGCTACACCTTC.